This TCR beta chain was identified in a study of blood T cell repertoires in COVID-19. The CDR3 covers 13 residues. Germline V gene sequence: CDR1 SGHTA, CDR2 FQGNSA. Trimming pared 2 bases from V and 8 bases from J, leaving 12 bases between. TCRdb's table, derived via immunoSEQ multiplex PCR, lists solely in-frame clones and lacks some. The table includes approximately 210,000 clones, around 82% detected once. The clonotype comes from a woman in her thirties or forties with acute or convalescent COVID-19. The J gene is TRBJ1-2, the V gene TRBV7-2; TRBD1 might be the D (5 bases). Material: peripheral blood. The CDR3 here is CASSLISSGGYTF. The CDR3 DNA follows: TGTGCCAGCAGCTTAATTAGTTCAGGGGGCTACACCTTC.